The 26 T cell receptor beta chains listed next were all sequenced from one sample in a study of control samples from healthy donors and cancer patients. Sequenced by immunoSEQ multiplex PCR; TCRdb stores in-frame clones only, minus some. Altogether about 100,000 clones are present, approximately 84% being singletons, with the ten largest covering more than 15%. The sequenced sample consisted of blood. Receptor source: a woman in her fifties or sixties in good health.

The CDR3, as DNA: TGTGCCAGCAGCTGGGGACTCTACGAGCAGTACTTC. Translating gives CASSWGLYEQYF. The rearrangement uses TRBV7-2 and TRBJ2-7, with D perhaps TRBD2 (6 bases). The ends were cut back, 4 bases at V and 3 bases at J, with 7 bases in the middle. The length of the CDR3 is 12 residues. The germline CDR1 and CDR2 sequences are SGHTA and FQGNSA.

This clone was counted a few times. This chain uses TRBV12-5 with TRBJ2-3; D might be TRBD1 or TRBD2, each matching 6 bases. CDR1 is LGHNT, CDR2 FRNRAP, per germline. V lost 2 bases and J lost 5, with 11 bases in between. The CDR3 is 14 residues long. The CDR3 region is CASGLWGAQDTQYF. CDR3 bases: TGTGCTAGTGGTTTGTGGGGGGCCCAAGATACGCAGTATTTT.

The chain is built from TRBV7-2 and TRBJ2-2; no reliable D call. The CDR3 loop spans 14 amino acids. Germline values: CDR1 SGHTA, CDR2 FQGNSA. V gave up 3 bases and J gave up 5 bases, with 10 bases separating them. The CDR3 DNA reads as TGTGCCAGCAGCTTTCCGATTCTGACCGGGGAGCTGTTTTTT. Protein: CASSFPILTGELFF.

This clone was counted a single time. The V call is TRBV11-3, the J call TRBJ2-5; 11 nucleotides match TRBD2. The CDR3 has 18 residues. Germline trimming cut 1 base from V and 5 bases from J; bases unmatched to any gene: 12. From germline, CDR1 is SGHNT and CDR2 YENEEA. The CDR3 sequence is CASSLGEIGTSGRETQYF. The DNA for the CDR3 is TGTGCCAGCAGCTTAGGCGAGATCGGGACTAGCGGCCGCGAGACCCAGTACTTC. The full variable domain, rest sourced from reference TRBV11-3 and TRBJ2-5, is EAGVVQSPRYKIIEKKQPVAFWCNPISGHNTLYWYLQNLGQGPELLIRYENEEAVDDSQLPKDRFSAERLKGVDSTLKIQPAELGDSAVYLCASSLGEIGTSGRETQYFGPGTRLLVL.

This rearrangement joins TRBV19 to TRBJ2-2; 7 nucleotides match TRBD1. Per the germline V gene, CDR1 is LNHDA and CDR2 is SQIVND (reference sequence). J lost 6 bases, V lost 10 bases, and 11 bases had no gene match. This CDR3 has 14 residues. CDR3 DNA sequence: TGTGCCACTCCCGGGCGAGGGGGCCCCGGGGAGCTGTTTTTT. It encodes CATPGRGGPGELFF.

CDR3 DNA: TGTGCCAGCTCCTTAGACTCTAGCGGGCGGCAGTTCTTC. Protein product: CASSLDSSGRQFF. The chain is built from TRBV2 and TRBJ2-1, with 8 bases lining up with TRBD2. V shed 8 bases and J 12 bases; nucleotides not matched to a gene: 12. Germline V lookup: CDR1 SNHLY, CDR2 FYNNEI. The CDR3 is 13 amino acids.

The V and J genes are TRBV5-1 and TRBJ2-5, with D possibly TRBD1 on 6 matching bases. Trimming cost V 2 bases and J 5 bases, with 22 bases left between them. Per the germline V gene, CDR1 is SGHRS and CDR2 is YFSETQ. The CDR3 totals 17 residues. This chain's CDR3 is CASSFASLGALMETQYF. As DNA, the CDR3 is TGCGCCAGCAGCTTTGCCTCACTGGGGGCCTTGATGGAGACCCAGTACTTC. Using reference TRBV5-1 and TRBJ2-5 for the parts outside the CDR3, the full variable domain is KAGVTQTPRYLIKTRGQQVTLSCSPISGHRSVSWYQQTPGQGLQFLFEYFSETQRNKGNFPGRFSGRQFSNSRSEMNVSTLELGDSALYLCASSFASLGALMETQYFGPGTRLLVL.

This chain links TRBV5-4 with TRBJ1-2; TRBD1 might be the D (5 bases). Deletions cut 2 bases from V and 4 bases from J, with 12 bases between. The V gene's germline CDR1 is SGHNT and CDR2 YYREEE (reference sequence). CDR3 length: 14 residues. The CDR3 reads CASSFAGSVYGYTF. DNA of the CDR3: TGTGCCAGCAGCTTCGCAGGGTCCGTCTATGGCTACACCTTC. Supplemented by reference TRBV5-4 and TRBJ1-2, the full variable domain reads ETGVTQSPTHLIKTRGQQVTLRCSSQSGHNTVSWYQQALGQGPQFIFQYYREEENGRGNFPPRFSGLQFPNYSSELNVNALELDDSALYLCASSFAGSVYGYTFGSGTRLTVV.

The genes are TRBV7-9 and TRBJ1-6; a possible D gene is TRBD1 (5 bases). The CDR3 has 15 amino acids. Trimming removed 5 bases at V and 5 bases at J, with 13 bases between. In germline, CDR1 is SEHNR, CDR2 FQNEAQ (reference sequence). The CDR3 DNA reads TGTGCCAGCAGCGCCCCTCAGGGCGATAATTCACCCCTCCACTTT. Its translation: CASSAPQGDNSPLHF.

The rearrangement joins TRBV7-3 to TRBJ1-2; D not resolved. V was shortened by 7 bases and J by 1 base, with 22 bases between the two germline ends. Germline CDR1 SGHTA, CDR2 FQGTGA. This CDR3 has 17 amino acids. As DNA, the CDR3 is TGTGCCAGCAACCAAGGTATTCCTACCACCCTTAACTATGGCTACACCTTC. As protein: CASNQGIPTTLNYGYTF.

In its sample, this clone was seen once. The CDR3 nucleotides read TGTGCCAGCAGCTTAGGGCCCACGGAAGAGACCCAGTACTTC. This codes for CASSLGPTEETQYF. This chain links TRBV11-2 with TRBJ2-5; D is ambiguous. V was cut by 1 base and J by 3 bases, with 9 bases left in between. Germline V CDR1 and CDR2: SGHAT, FQNNGV. This CDR3 region has 14 residues. Supplemented by reference TRBV11-2 and TRBJ2-5, the full variable domain reads EAGVAQSPRYKIIEKRQSVAFWCNPISGHATLYWYQQILGQGPKLLIQFQNNGVVDDSQLPKDRFSAERLKGVDSTLKIQPAKLEDSAVYLCASSLGPTEETQYFGPGTRLLVL.

The V and J genes are TRBV7-2 and TRBJ2-1, with a tentative D call TRBD2 (6 bases). CDR3 length: 17 amino acids. Germline V gene lookup returns CDR1 SGHTA and CDR2 FQGNSA. V was cut by 5 bases and J by 0 bases, with 17 bases left in between. CDR3: CASSPFPRRGSYNEQFF. The CDR3 DNA sequence: TGTGCCAGCAGCCCGTTTCCACGGAGGGGCTCCTACAATGAGCAGTTCTTC.

With respect to this clone: At one end the junction does not follow the germline gene, possibly because of a read error. The J gene is TRBJ1-5, the V gene TRBV4-3, with 7 bases identical to TRBD1. Germline CDR1 is LGHNA and CDR2 is YSLEER. The CDR3 runs 13 residues. The CDR3 DNA is TGCGCAAGCAGTATAGGGGGCACGTCGCCCCAGCATTTT. Translating it yields CASSIGGTSPQHF.

The CDR3 DNA follows: TGCAGCGTTGAAGTAGGTGGCAGGGGGGATACGCAGTATTTT. It specifies CSVEVGGRGDTQYF. V and J are TRBV29-1 and TRBJ2-3; 7 positions agree with TRBD1. This CDR3 has 14 residues. Trimming at V came to 1 base and at J to 6 bases, leaving 7 bases not matched to a gene. Germline loops: CDR1 SQVTM, CDR2 ANQGSEA.

V is TRBV29-1 and J is TRBJ2-3, with a possible D match to TRBD1 (6 bases). The CDR3 consists of 11 residues. The V gene's germline CDR1 is SQVTM and CDR2 ANQGSEA. V lost 3 bases and J lost 14, with 15 bases in between. The CDR3 spells CSVDLRDKAYF. The DNA for the CDR3 is TGCAGCGTTGATCTACGGGACAAGGCGTATTTT.

This chain uses TRBV10-3 with TRBJ2-7; D is ambiguous. V lost 2 bases, J lost 4 bases, and 3 bases lay in between. The CDR3 is made up of 11 amino acids. CDR1 and CDR2 (germline): ENHRY, SYGVKD. The CDR3 bases are TGTGCCATCAGTGAGGGATACGAGCAGTACTTC. Translated, it gives CAISEGYEQYF.

The V call is TRBV2, the J call TRBJ1-6; D is possibly TRBD1 (5 bases). The CDR3 sequence is 14 residues long. Trimming took 6 bases from V and 14 from J, leaving 20 bases between them. Germline lookup yields CDR1 SNHLY and CDR2 FYNNEI. This chain's CDR3 is CASSENPIGTALHF. CDR3 nucleotide sequence: TGTGCCAGCAGCGAGAACCCTATTGGGACCGCCCTCCACTTT.

This chain connects TRBV28 to TRBJ2-3; the D call may be TRBD1 or TRBD2 (5 bases each). CDR1 and CDR2 from the germline V gene are MDHEN and SYDVKM. V lost 7 bases to trimming and J lost 10 bases, with 15 bases between them. This CDR3 contains 12 residues. DNA for the CDR3: TGTGCCAGCAACTTCGGGGCGCGGTCGCAGTATTTT. This gives the protein CASNFGARSQYF.

This chain connects TRBV9 to TRBJ1-1; weak D call: TRBD1 (5 bases). This CDR3 has 14 residues. CDR1 and CDR2 (germline): SGDLS, YYNGEE. V gave up 0 bases and J gave up 4 bases, with 10 bases separating them. The chain's CDR3 is CASSVAGGGTEAFF. The CDR3, as DNA: TGTGCCAGCAGCGTAGCCGGGGGTGGCACTGAAGCTTTCTTT.

This chain links TRBV13 with TRBJ2-2, with 8 positions matching TRBD1. CDR3 size: 13 residues. Germline lookup yields CDR1 PRHDT and CDR2 FYEKMQ (reference sequence). V shed 5 bases, J shed 7 bases, and the junction held 3 bases outside the gene matches. The CDR3 reads CASSGRGRGELFF. DNA of the CDR3: TGTGCCAGCAGCGGCAGGGGGCGCGGGGAGCTGTTTTTT.

V gene TRBV6-2 or TRBV6-3 combines with J gene TRBJ1-1; D is unresolved. The CDR3 has 14 amino acids. Germline loops: CDR1 MNHEY, CDR2 SVGEGT. V was shortened by 4 bases and J by 1 base, with 10 bases between the two germline ends. The CDR3 spells CASSWSGWNTEAFF. The CDR3 nucleotides read TGTGCCAGCAGTTGGAGCGGTTGGAACACTGAAGCTTTCTTT.

This chain joins TRBV2 and TRBJ1-6; TRBD1 might be the D (5 bases). CDR3 size: 15 residues. Germline assignment: CDR1 SNHLY and CDR2 FYNNEI. V was clipped by 6 bases and J by 7 bases, with 16 bases between them. The CDR3, as DNA: TGTGCCAGCAGGCTCAACGGGGCCGAGAATTCACCCCTCCACTTT. This encodes CASRLNGAENSPLHF.

The chain is built from TRBV3-1 (or the pseudogene TRBV3-2) and TRBJ2-1, with D possibly matching TRBD2 (5 bases). CDR1 LGHDT and CDR2 YNNKEL come from the germline V gene (reference sequence). The CDR3 contains 15 residues. V lost 2 bases and J lost 3, with 11 bases in between. The chain's CDR3 is CASSQNWAGYNEQFF. The CDR3 bases are TGTGCCAGCAGCCAAAACTGGGCGGGCTACAATGAGCAGTTCTTC.

The J gene is TRBJ1-4, the V gene TRBV5-1; TRBD1 matches at 9 bases. Germline loops: CDR1 SGHRS, CDR2 YFSETQ. V trimming: 4 bases; J trimming: 3 bases; junction bases outside the gene matches: 4. The CDR3 runs to 15 residues. The CDR3 loop reads CASSRRQGANEKLFF. The CDR3 DNA reads as TGCGCCAGCAGCCGCAGACAGGGGGCTAATGAAAAACTGTTTTTT.

The rearrangement joins TRBV24-1 to TRBJ2-2; tentatively, D is TRBD1 or TRBD2 (7 bases each). The CDR3 is 16 residues long. Germline V CDR1 and CDR2: KGHDR, SFDVKD. Trimming cost V 3 bases and J 4 bases, with 14 bases left between them. The CDR3 bases are TGTGCCACCAGTGATCCTCAGGGGGGGAGCACCGGGGAGCTGTTTTTT. It yields the protein CATSDPQGGSTGELFF.

This sequence joins TRBV19 and TRBJ2-3; 11 bases match TRBD1. The CDR3 extends over 16 amino acids. The germline V gene encodes CDR1 LNHDA and CDR2 SQIVND (reference sequence). After removal of 7 bases from V and 3 bases from J, the junction contained 9 bases not matched to a gene. CDR3 in DNA: TGTGCCAGTACCCGGGACAGGGGGTATAGGACAGATACGCAGTATTTT. It specifies CASTRDRGYRTDTQYF.